The 23 T cell receptor beta chains given below trace back to one sample, sequenced in a study of somatic mutations in cytotoxic T cells in rheumatoid arthritis. Clones were sequenced by immunoSEQ multiplex PCR, and TCRdb holds only the in-frame ones, with some missing. This sample has 10,000 to 15,000 clones, with less than 85% found just once. Sequenced: CD8+ T cells sorted from blood. The receptors come from a woman aged 40 to 50 in good health.

The genes are TRBV9 and TRBJ1-1; D is possibly TRBD1 (5 bases). Trimming took 2 bases from V and 0 from J, leaving 8 bases between them. The CDR3 runs 14 residues. The V gene's germline CDR1 is SGDLS and CDR2 YYNGEE. CDR3 sequence (DNA): TGTGCCAGCAGCGTCGCAGGGCTGAACACTGAAGCTTTCTTT. Translation gives CASSVAGLNTEAFF.

The CDR3 DNA follows: TGTGCCAGCAGCCCACGGACTAGCGGGAGGGTCTACGAGCAGTACTTC. It translates to CASSPRTSGRVYEQYF. This chain uses TRBV11-3 with TRBJ2-7, with 15 bases aligning to TRBD2. Germline V gene sequence: CDR1 SGHNT, CDR2 YENEEA. With V trimmed by 5 bases and J by 3 bases, 5 bases remained unmatched. This CDR3 has 16 residues. The whole variable domain, filled in from reference TRBV11-3 and TRBJ2-7, reads EAGVVQSPRYKIIEKKQPVAFWCNPISGHNTLYWYLQNLGQGPELLIRYENEEAVDDSQLPKDRFSAERLKGVDSTLKIQPAELGDSAVYLCASSPRTSGRVYEQYFGPGTRLTVT.

This rearrangement joins TRBV4-2 to TRBJ1-4, with D possibly TRBD1 on 5 matching bases. The CDR3 spans 16 residues. Germline CDR1 is LGHNA and CDR2 is YNFKEQ. The germline V and J ends were trimmed by 2 bases and 7 bases, with 17 bases remaining between them. The CDR3 bases are TGTGCCAGCAGCCAAACCCTCCAGGGATTAAGTGAAAAACTGTTTTTT. This encodes CASSQTLQGLSEKLFF.

The gene calls are TRBV5-1 and TRBJ2-5; D is possibly TRBD2 (6 bases). The ends were cut back, 0 bases at V and 3 bases at J, with 15 bases in the middle. CDR1 and CDR2 from the germline V gene are SGHRS and YFSETQ. The CDR3 spans 16 residues. Here the CDR3 reads CASSLDRVGSEETQYF. Here the CDR3 DNA reads TGCGCCAGCAGCTTGGATCGTGTCGGGAGTGAAGAGACCCAGTACTTC.

This clone was seen only a few times. This rearrangement joins TRBV12-5 to TRBJ1-2; D gene uncertain. Germline V gene lookup returns CDR1 LGHNT and CDR2 FRNRAP. This CDR3 has 17 residues. V was shortened by 0 bases and J by 6 bases, with 20 bases between the two germline ends. The DNA of the CDR3 is TGTGCTAGTGGTTTGGTAGTCGGGTACCCTCATCTAAATGGCTACACCTTC. It is translated as CASGLVVGYPHLNGYTF.

The genes are TRBV6-4 and TRBJ1-2; unclear D gene. CDR3 size: 12 residues. From germline, CDR1 is MRHNA and CDR2 SNTAGT. The V end was cut by 2 bases, the J end by 3 bases, with 4 bases between. The CDR3 is CASSDGYYGYTF. Written as DNA, the CDR3 is TGTGCCAGCAGTGACGGATACTATGGCTACACCTTC.

The rearrangement joins TRBV7-8 to TRBJ1-3; 7 nucleotides match TRBD1. Germline lookup yields CDR1 SGHVS and CDR2 FQNEAQ. This CDR3 spans 15 amino acids. V dropped 2 bases and J dropped 13; count of bases not matched to a gene: 14. The CDR3 nucleotides are TGTGCCAGCAGCTTATACCGGGACAGTGCCAACGAAATATATTTT. Translated: CASSLYRDSANEIYF.

The chain combines TRBV5-6 with TRBJ2-3, with a weak D call TRBD1 (5 bases). From germline, CDR1 is SGHDT and CDR2 YYEEEE. V shed 0 bases and J shed 2 bases, with 16 bases lying between them. The CDR3 runs 17 residues. The CDR3 sequence: CASSLEMGLQNTDTQYF. In DNA form, the CDR3 reads TGTGCCAGCAGCTTGGAAATGGGGCTACAGAACACAGATACGCAGTATTTT.

The chain recombines TRBV7-6 with TRBJ2-2; tentatively, D is TRBD2 (6 bases). The V end lost 5 bases, the J end lost 4 bases, and 11 bases lay between the germline ends. Germline CDR1 SGHVS, CDR2 FNYEAQ. This CDR3 spans 14 amino acids. The CDR3 DNA reads TGTGCCAGCAGCCCGGGGGTGAGCACCGGGGAGCTGTTTTTT. Protein sequence: CASSPGVSTGELFF.

V gene TRBV18 combines with J gene TRBJ2-3; D is unclear. V was pared by 3 bases and J by 4 bases, with 11 bases between. Germline V gene data show CDR1 as KGHSH and CDR2 as LQKENI. The CDR3 totals 14 residues. The CDR3 loop reads CASSPVGFPDTQYF. CDR3 bases: TGTGCCAGCTCACCGGTAGGGTTCCCAGATACGCAGTATTTT. Looking up the rest from reference TRBV18 and TRBJ2-3 gives the full variable domain: NAGVMQNPRHLVRRRGQEARLRCSPMKGHSHVYWYRQLPEEGLKFMVYLQKENIIDESGMPKERFSAEFPKEGPSILRIQQVVRGDSAAYFCASSPVGFPDTQYFGPGTRLTVL.

The V gene is TRBV4-2, the J gene TRBJ2-1, with D possibly being TRBD2 (5 bases). CDR1 is LGHNA, CDR2 YNFKEQ, per germline. Trimming stripped 1 base from V and 6 bases from J, with 16 bases between. This CDR3 is built from 16 residues. DNA for the CDR3: TGTGCCAGCAGCCAAGGAGCGGCCGTAACAGCCAATGAGCAGTTCTTC. Its translation is CASSQGAAVTANEQFF.

This chain uses TRBV19 with TRBJ2-1; 9 bases match TRBD1. The germline V gene encodes CDR1 LNHDA and CDR2 SQIVND (reference sequence). The V gene end was trimmed by 9 bases and the J gene end by 7 bases; junction bases not matched to a gene: 10. The CDR3 covers 14 residues. The CDR3 here is CASTTGGVFNEQFF. The CDR3, as DNA: TGTGCCAGCACTACAGGGGGCGTGTTTAATGAGCAGTTCTTC.

This sequence joins TRBV19 and TRBJ2-2; 12 nucleotides match TRBD2. Germline trimming cut 7 bases from V and 4 bases from J; bases unmatched to any gene: 10. In germline, CDR1 is LNHDA, CDR2 SQIVND (reference sequence). This CDR3 contains 17 residues. The CDR3 loop is CASTHLGLAGPTGELFF. In DNA, the CDR3 is TGTGCCAGTACCCACTTAGGACTAGCGGGACCCACCGGGGAGCTGTTTTTT.

V usage is TRBV5-6 and J usage is TRBJ1-1, with D tentatively TRBD1 (5 bases). This CDR3 comprises 14 residues. Per the germline V gene, CDR1 is SGHDT and CDR2 is YYEEEE. Trimming took 3 bases from V and 5 from J, leaving 14 bases between them. CDR3 in DNA: TGTGCCAGCAGCTCCCGGGGGGGTGGGACTGAAGCTTTCTTT. Its protein product is CASSSRGGGTEAFF.

The chain combines TRBV28 with TRBJ1-3; 7 bases match TRBD1. The CDR3 consists of 15 residues. Germline V CDR1 and CDR2: MDHEN, SYDVKM. The ends lost 5 bases at V and 4 bases at J; junction bases unmatched: 8. Written as DNA, the CDR3 is TGTGCCAGCAGTCCTCCCCTGACAGGGGGAAACACCATATATTTT. Translation gives CASSPPLTGGNTIYF.

The gene calls are TRBV7-8 and TRBJ2-2; 9 nucleotides align to TRBD1. The CDR3 loop spans 15 amino acids. The trim removed 5 bases at V and 5 bases at J, leaving 6 bases unmatched. Germline-derived CDR1 and CDR2 are SGHVS and FQNEAQ. CDR3 sequence: CASSPGTGSTGELFF. CDR3 DNA sequence: TGTGCCAGCAGCCCCGGGACAGGGAGTACCGGGGAGCTGTTTTTT.

V gene TRBV7-9 combines with J gene TRBJ1-1; the D is unclear. V was pared by 5 bases and J by 2 bases, with 12 bases between. CDR1 SEHNR and CDR2 FQNEAQ come from the germline V gene (reference sequence). There are 14 residues in the CDR3. The CDR3 here is CASSQNDGNTEAFF. For the CDR3, the DNA is TGTGCCAGCAGCCAGAACGACGGTAACACTGAAGCTTTCTTT. Looking up the rest from reference TRBV7-9 and TRBJ1-1 gives the full variable domain: DTGVSQNPRHKITKRGQNVTFRCDPISEHNRLYWYRQTLGQGPEFLTYFQNEAQLEKSRLLSDRFSAERPKGSFSTLEIQRTEQGDSAMYLCASSQNDGNTEAFFGQGTRLTVV.

This sequence joins TRBV2 and TRBJ1-2; perhaps TRBD1 as D (6 bases). CDR3 length: 14 amino acids. V lost 6 bases and J 6 bases, leaving 17 bases between the germline ends. Germline V lookup: CDR1 SNHLY, CDR2 FYNNEI. In DNA, the CDR3 is TGTGCCAGCAGGCGAGACGGGACACAAGATGGCTACACCTTC. Translated, it gives CASRRDGTQDGYTF.

V and J are TRBV27 and TRBJ2-5; the match to TRBD2 covers 12 bases. The tail of the sequence fits TRBJ2-7 better, so the J call may be wrong. CDR1 and CDR2 from the germline V gene are MNHEY and SMNVEV (reference sequence). The CDR3 is 14 amino acids. CDR3 sequence: CASGLLAGGHEQYF. The CDR3, as DNA: TGTGCCAGCGGGTTGCTAGCGGGAGGGCACGAGCAGTACTTC.

J is TRBJ2-3 and V is TRBV10-1; 7 bases are a match to TRBD2. The length of the CDR3 is 15 residues. The J segment lost 6 bases and the V segment lost 3 bases, leaving 9 bases of the junction unmatched. Germline V gene data show CDR1 as WNHNN and CDR2 as SYGVQD (reference sequence). The CDR3 loop is CASSDSSGAQDTQYF. The CDR3 DNA reads TGCGCCAGCAGTGATTCTAGCGGAGCACAGGATACGCAGTATTTT.

The gene calls are TRBV5-5 and TRBJ2-1; a possible D gene is TRBD2 (5 bases). Germline values: CDR1 SGHKS, CDR2 YYEKEE (reference sequence). V shed 3 bases and J shed 3 bases, with 7 bases lying between them. This CDR3 region has 13 residues. CDR3 DNA: TGTGCCAGCAGCTACCGGGACTACAATGAGCAGTTCTTC. Its translation is CASSYRDYNEQFF.

The J gene is TRBJ2-1, the V gene TRBV6-1; D is unresolved. This CDR3 comprises 12 residues. Germline V gene data show CDR1 as MNHNS and CDR2 as SASEGT. Trimming left V 4 bases short and J 5 bases short, with 6 bases between. The CDR3 bases are TGTGCCAGCAGTGTTGTTCACAATGAGCAGTTCTTC. This encodes CASSVVHNEQFF.

The genes are TRBV5-1 and TRBJ2-1; 10 bases fit TRBD1. The CDR3 extends over 15 amino acids. Germline V gene lookup returns CDR1 SGHRS and CDR2 YFSETQ. J gave up 4 bases and V 7 bases, and 8 bases lay outside the gene matches. The CDR3, as DNA: TGCGCCAGCTCGCCGTGGGACAGGGGTTACAATGAGCAGTTCTTC. It specifies CASSPWDRGYNEQFF. The variable domain in full, completed from reference TRBV5-1 and TRBJ2-1, reads KAGVTQTPRYLIKTRGQQVTLSCSPISGHRSVSWYQQTPGQGLQFLFEYFSETQRNKGNFPGRFSGRQFSNSRSEMNVSTLELGDSALYLCASSPWDRGYNEQFFGPGTRLTVL.